Listed below are T cell receptor beta chains from one sample, sequenced in a study of cytomegalovirus exposure and HLA in healthy donors. Here immunoSEQ multiplex PCR was the method, and the copy in TCRdb shows in-frame clones only, minus some. The sample carries hundreds of thousands of clones, roughly 88% recorded once. Sequencing input: PBMCs. The receptors were sampled from a boy younger than 10 in good health and CMV-seronegative. CDR3s include the opening cysteine and the closing phenylalanine or tryptophan. Each record gives: J gene, clone size, D gene, V gene, CDR3 DNA, CDR3 protein. D genes are given only for firm matches. Clone size, where shown, is once, few, many, or a class for clones that have expanded.

TRBJ1-1 NA NA TRBV5-4 TGTGCCAGCACCCCCCGGGCAGGGGCGATTGGCACTGAAGCTTTCTTT CASTPRAGAIGTEAFF
TRBJ2-5 NA NA TRBV4-1 TGCGCCAGCAGCCATCGAACAGGGAACCAAGAGACCCAGTACTTC CASSHRTGNQETQYF
TRBJ2-7 NA TRBD1 TRBV4-1 TGCGCCAGCAGCCAAGACCGCCCGCCGGGACAGGAATATTACGAGCAGTACTTC CASSQDRPPGQEYYEQYF
TRBJ2-3 NA NA TRBV21-1 TGTGCCAGCAGCAAAGAAAGGCCAGGGCAAAACTTCACAGATACGCAGTATTTT CASSKERPGQNFTDTQYF
TRBJ1-1 NA TRBD1 TRBV9 TGTGCCAGCAGCCGAAGACAGGGAGACACTGAAGCTTTCTTT CASSRRQGDTEAFF
TRBJ1-5 NA TRBD1 TRBV7-9 TGTGCCAGCAGCCGGACAGGGGGCCCCAATCAGCCCCAGCATTTT CASSRTGGPNQPQHF
TRBJ2-1 NA TRBD1 TRBV6-1 TGTGCCAGCAGGATGGACAGGGACTACAATGAGCAGTTCTTC CASRMDRDYNEQFF
TRBJ2-3 NA NA TRBV2 TGTGCCAGCATAGATAGCAATCAGCCCCAGTATTTT CASIDSNQPQYF
TRBJ1-5 NA NA TRBV19 TGTGCCAGTAGTATGGGGGGGCAGAGCAATCAGCCCCAGCATTTT CASSMGGQSNQPQHF
TRBJ1-5 NA NA TRBV27 TGTGCCAGCAGCCAGGGAAATCAGCCCCAGCATTTT CASSQGNQPQHF
TRBJ2-3 NA TRBD1 TRBV7-3 TGTGCCAGCGGCCAGGGGGGCACAGATACGCAGTATTTT CASGQGGTDTQYF
TRBJ2-5 few NA TRBV25-1 TGTGCCAGCAGGACAGTACAAGAGACCCAGTACTTC CASRTVQETQYF
TRBJ1-2 NA NA TRBV6-6 TGTGCCAGCATCAAAGCGGGGGGATGGGACTATGGCTACACCTTC CASIKAGGWDYGYTF
TRBJ2-3 NA NA TRBV7-8 TGTGCCAGCAGCCTTATGAGTGGACAAGATACGCAGTATTTT CASSLMSGQDTQYF
TRBJ1-1 NA NA TRBV7-6 TGTGCCAGCAGCCCCTCGGGGATGAACACTGAAGCTTTCTTT CASSPSGMNTEAFF
TRBJ1-1 few NA TRBV4-1 TGCGCCAGCAGCCAAGTCCAGGGAATGATGAACACTGAAGCTTTCTTT CASSQVQGMMNTEAFF
TRBJ1-2 NA TRBD1 TRBV14 TGTGCCAGCAGCCAAGTCAAGGGGGCGCAGTATGGCTACACCTTC CASSQVKGAQYGYTF
TRBJ1-2 NA TRBD1 TRBV4-1 TGCGCCAGCAGCCAAGGGGACAGGGTGCGTGGCTACACCTTC CASSQGDRVRGYTF
TRBJ2-1 NA NA TRBV9 TGTGCCAGCAGCGTATTTGGGCAGGTCGACAATGAGCAGTTCTTC CASSVFGQVDNEQFF
TRBJ2-1 few NA TRBV5-6 TGTGCCAGCAGCCATCGGGGTCTAACAATACATGAGCAGTTCTTC CASSHRGLTIHEQFF
TRBJ1-1 NA NA TRBV29-1 TGCAGCGTTGGCGACAGCACTGAAGCTTTCTTT CSVGDSTEAFF
TRBJ2-7 NA NA TRBV29-1 TGCAGCGTTGAGCGCCCAGGGGGGAACTACGAGCAGTACTTC CSVERPGGNYEQYF
TRBJ2-5 NA NA TRBV7-9 TGTGCCAGCAGCTTAGCGGTGGAGATGGAGACCCAGTACTTC CASSLAVEMETQYF
TRBJ1-2 NA NA TRBV6-6 TGTGCCAGCATTCATGAAGCCCTGAAAGGCTACACCTTC CASIHEALKGYTF
TRBJ2-5 NA NA TRBV6-6 TGTGCCAGCAGTTACTCCTCTACAGGGATAGAGACCCAGTACTTC CASSYSSTGIETQYF
TRBJ2-3 NA NA TRBV4-2 TGTGCCAGCAGTCATATCGAGGGGGACCGCACAGATACGCAGTATTTT CASSHIEGDRTDTQYF
TRBJ1-5 NA NA TRBV7-2 TGTGCCAGCAGTTTACAGGGAAATCAGCCCCAGCATTTT CASSLQGNQPQHF
TRBJ1-5 NA NA TRBV6-1 TGTGCCAGCAGTGAAGCGGGGCGGGGAAGGATGGATCAGCCCCAGCATTTT CASSEAGRGRMDQPQHF
TRBJ1-1 NA NA TRBV5-1 TGCGCCAGCAGCCTCCAGCAGGGGAACACTGAAGCTTTCTTT CASSLQQGNTEAFF
TRBJ2-3 NA NA TRBV6-5 TGTGCCAGCAGGGCCCCTAGCACAGATACGCAGTATTTT CASRAPSTDTQYF
TRBJ2-5 NA TRBD1 TRBV6-4 TGTGCCAGCCCGAGGGCCGTACCGGGACAGCAAGAGACCCAGTACTTC CASPRAVPGQQETQYF
TRBJ2-7 NA TRBD1 TRBV30 TGTGCCTGGAGGGACAGGTACTCCTCCTACGAGCAGTACTTC CAWRDRYSSYEQYF
TRBJ2-5 NA TRBD1 TRBV5-4 TGTGCCAGCAGCTCCTTGGCGGACAGGGAACAAGAGACCCAGTACTTC CASSSLADREQETQYF
TRBJ1-5 few NA TRBV5-6 TGTGCCAGCAGCTTGAAGGGGAGCAATCAGCCCCAGCATTTT CASSLKGSNQPQHF
TRBJ2-1 NA NA TRBV5-1 TGCGCCAGCAGGACGGGCCTCGGGGACTATGAGCAGTTCTTC CASRTGLGDYEQFF
TRBJ2-2 NA TRBD2 TRBV30 TGTGCCTGGGTTAGACTAGCGGGGGCCTCGTTGGGCACCGGGGAGCTGTTTTTT CAWVRLAGASLGTGELFF
TRBJ2-3 NA TRBD1 TRBV7-6 TGTGCCAGCAGCGACCGGACAGGGGGCAAAGATACGCAGTATTTT CASSDRTGGKDTQYF
TRBJ1-1 NA NA TRBV30 TGTGCCTGGAATGGGGACTTAATGAACACTGAAGCTTTCTTT CAWNGDLMNTEAFF
TRBJ2-5 NA TRBD2 TRBV5-4 TGTGCCAGCAGCTTGGGTAGTGGGCTAGCGGGAACAGAGACCCAGTACTTC CASSLGSGLAGTETQYF
TRBJ2-3 NA TRBD2 TRBV5-4 TGTGCCAGCAGCTCCGGGACTAGCGGGACAGATACGCAGTATTTT CASSSGTSGTDTQYF
TRBJ2-1 NA NA TRBV9 TGTGCCAGCAGCCTAGGCTCAATGAGCTCCTACAATGAGCAGTTCTTC CASSLGSMSSYNEQFF
TRBJ2-7 NA TRBD2 TRBV27 TGTGCCAGCAGTGTGCTGGGGGGGTACGAGCAGTACTTC CASSVLGGYEQYF